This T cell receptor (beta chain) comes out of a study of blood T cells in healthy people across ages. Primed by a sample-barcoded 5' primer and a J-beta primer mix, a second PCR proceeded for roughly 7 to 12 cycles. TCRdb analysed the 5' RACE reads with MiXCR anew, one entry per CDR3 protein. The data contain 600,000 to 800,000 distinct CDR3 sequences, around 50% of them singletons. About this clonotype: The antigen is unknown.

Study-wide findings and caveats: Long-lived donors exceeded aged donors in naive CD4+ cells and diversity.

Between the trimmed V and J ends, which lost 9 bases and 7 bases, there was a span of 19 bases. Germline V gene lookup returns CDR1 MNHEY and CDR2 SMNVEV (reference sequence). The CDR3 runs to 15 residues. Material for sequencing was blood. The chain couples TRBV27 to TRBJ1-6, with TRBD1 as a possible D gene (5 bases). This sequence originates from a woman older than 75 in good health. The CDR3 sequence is CASTLNGALNSPLHF. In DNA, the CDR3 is TGTGCCAGTACCCTGAATGGGGCCCTAAATTCACCCCTCCACTTT.